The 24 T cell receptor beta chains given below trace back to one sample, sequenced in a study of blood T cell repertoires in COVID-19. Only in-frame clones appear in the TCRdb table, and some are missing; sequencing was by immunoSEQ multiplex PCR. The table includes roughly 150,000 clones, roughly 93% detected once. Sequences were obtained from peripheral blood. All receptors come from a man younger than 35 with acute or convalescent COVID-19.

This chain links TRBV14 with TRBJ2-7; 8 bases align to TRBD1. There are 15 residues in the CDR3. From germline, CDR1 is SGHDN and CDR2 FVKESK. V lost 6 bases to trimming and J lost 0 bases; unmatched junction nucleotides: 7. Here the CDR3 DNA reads TGTGCCAGCAGACAAACAGGGGGGTTCTCCTACGAGCAGTACTTC. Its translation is CASRQTGGFSYEQYF.

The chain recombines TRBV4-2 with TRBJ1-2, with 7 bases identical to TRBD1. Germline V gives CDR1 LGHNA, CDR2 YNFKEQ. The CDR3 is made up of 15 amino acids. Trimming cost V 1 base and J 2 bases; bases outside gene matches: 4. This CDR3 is CASSQVGTDNYGYTF. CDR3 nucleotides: TGTGCCAGCAGCCAAGTTGGGACAGACAACTATGGCTACACCTTC.

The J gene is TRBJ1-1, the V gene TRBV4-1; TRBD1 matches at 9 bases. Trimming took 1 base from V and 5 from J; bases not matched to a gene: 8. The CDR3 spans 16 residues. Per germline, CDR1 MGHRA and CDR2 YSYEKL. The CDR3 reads CASSQVRTGAGTEAFF. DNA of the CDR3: TGCGCCAGCAGCCAAGTTAGGACAGGGGCGGGGACTGAAGCTTTCTTT.

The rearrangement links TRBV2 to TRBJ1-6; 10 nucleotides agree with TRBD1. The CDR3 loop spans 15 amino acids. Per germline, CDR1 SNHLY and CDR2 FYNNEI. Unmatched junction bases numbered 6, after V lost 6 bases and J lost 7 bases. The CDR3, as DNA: TGTGCCAGCAGCCCTAGACAGGGGGCGAATTCACCCCTCCACTTT. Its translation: CASSPRQGANSPLHF.

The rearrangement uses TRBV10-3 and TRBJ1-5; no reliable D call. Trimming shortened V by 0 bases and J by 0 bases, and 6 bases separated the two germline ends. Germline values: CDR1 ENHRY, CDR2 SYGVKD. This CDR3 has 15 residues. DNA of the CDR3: TGTGCCATCAGTGAGTCGGGCCCTAGCAATCAGCCCCAGCATTTT. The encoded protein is CAISESGPSNQPQHF.

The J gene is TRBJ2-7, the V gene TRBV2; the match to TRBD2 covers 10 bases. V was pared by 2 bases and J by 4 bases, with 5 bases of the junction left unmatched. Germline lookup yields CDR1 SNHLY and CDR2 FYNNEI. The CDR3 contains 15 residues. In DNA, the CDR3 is TGTGCCAGCAGTGAAATGGGACTAGCGCAATACGAGCAGTACTTC. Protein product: CASSEMGLAQYEQYF.

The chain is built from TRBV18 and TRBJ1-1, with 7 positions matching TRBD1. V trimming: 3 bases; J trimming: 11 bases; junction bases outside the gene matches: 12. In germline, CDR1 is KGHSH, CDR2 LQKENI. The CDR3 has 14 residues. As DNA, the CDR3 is TGTGCCAGCTCACCTCTCCCGGGACAGACAATGGCTTTCTTT. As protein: CASSPLPGQTMAFF.

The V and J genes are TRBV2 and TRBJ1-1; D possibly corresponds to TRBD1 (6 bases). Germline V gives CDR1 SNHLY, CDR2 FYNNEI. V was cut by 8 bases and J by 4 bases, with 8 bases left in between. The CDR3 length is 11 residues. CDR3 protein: CASVDSTEAFF. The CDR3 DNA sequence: TGTGCCAGCGTGGACAGCACTGAAGCTTTCTTT. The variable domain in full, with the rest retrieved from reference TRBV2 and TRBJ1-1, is EPEVTQTPSHQVTQMGQEVILRCVPISNHLYFYWYRQILGQKVEFLVSFYNNEISEKSEIFDDQFSVERPDGSNFTLKIRSTKLEDSAMYFCASVDSTEAFFGQGTRLTVV.

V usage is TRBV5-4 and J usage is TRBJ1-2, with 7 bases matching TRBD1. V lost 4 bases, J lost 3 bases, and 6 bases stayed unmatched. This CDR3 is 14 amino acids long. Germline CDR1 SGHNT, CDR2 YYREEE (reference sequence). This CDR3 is CASSPDRAHYGYTF. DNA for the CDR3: TGTGCCAGCAGCCCCGACAGGGCCCACTATGGCTACACCTTC.

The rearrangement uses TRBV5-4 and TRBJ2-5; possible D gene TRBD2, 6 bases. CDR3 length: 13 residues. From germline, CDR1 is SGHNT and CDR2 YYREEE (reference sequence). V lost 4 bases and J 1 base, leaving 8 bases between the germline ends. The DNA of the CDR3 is TGTGCCAGCAGCCGGGACTTCCAAGAGACCCAGTACTTC. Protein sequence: CASSRDFQETQYF.

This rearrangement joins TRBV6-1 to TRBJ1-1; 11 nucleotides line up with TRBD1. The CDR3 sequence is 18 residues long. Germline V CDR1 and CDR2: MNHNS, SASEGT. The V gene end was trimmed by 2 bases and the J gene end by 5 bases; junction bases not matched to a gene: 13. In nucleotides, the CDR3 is TGTGCCAGCAGTGAATACGGGACAGGGGGATTCGTTGGGACTGAAGCTTTCTTT. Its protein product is CASSEYGTGGFVGTEAFF.

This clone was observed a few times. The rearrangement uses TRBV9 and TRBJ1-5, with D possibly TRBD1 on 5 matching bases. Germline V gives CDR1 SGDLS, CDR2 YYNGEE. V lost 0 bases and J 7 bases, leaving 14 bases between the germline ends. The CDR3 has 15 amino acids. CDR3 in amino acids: CASSVGGGVGQPQHF. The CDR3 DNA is TGTGCCAGCAGCGTAGGTGGAGGGGTAGGGCAGCCCCAGCATTTT.

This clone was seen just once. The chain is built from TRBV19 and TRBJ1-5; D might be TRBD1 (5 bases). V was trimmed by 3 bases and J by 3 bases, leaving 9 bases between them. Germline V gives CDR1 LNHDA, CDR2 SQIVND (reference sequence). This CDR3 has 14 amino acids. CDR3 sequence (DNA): TGTGCCAGTAGTATGGGGCTGACCAATCAGCCCCAGCATTTT. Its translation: CASSMGLTNQPQHF.

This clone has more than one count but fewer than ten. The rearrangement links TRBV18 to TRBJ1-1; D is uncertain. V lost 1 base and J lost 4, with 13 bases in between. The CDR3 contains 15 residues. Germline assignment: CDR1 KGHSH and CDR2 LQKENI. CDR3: CASSPLMDPGTEAFF. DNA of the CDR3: TGTGCCAGCTCACCACTAATGGATCCGGGCACTGAAGCTTTCTTT.

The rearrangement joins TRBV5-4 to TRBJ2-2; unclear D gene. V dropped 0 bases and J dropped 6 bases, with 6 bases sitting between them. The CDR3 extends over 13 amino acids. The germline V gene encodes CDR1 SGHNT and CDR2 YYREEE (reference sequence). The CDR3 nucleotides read TGTGCCAGCAGCTTGGTGAGAGCCGGGGAGCTGTTTTTT. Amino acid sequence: CASSLVRAGELFF. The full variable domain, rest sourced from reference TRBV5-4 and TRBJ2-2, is ETGVTQSPTHLIKTRGQQVTLRCSSQSGHNTVSWYQQALGQGPQFIFQYYREEENGRGNFPPRFSGLQFPNYSSELNVNALELDDSALYLCASSLVRAGELFFGEGSRLTVL.

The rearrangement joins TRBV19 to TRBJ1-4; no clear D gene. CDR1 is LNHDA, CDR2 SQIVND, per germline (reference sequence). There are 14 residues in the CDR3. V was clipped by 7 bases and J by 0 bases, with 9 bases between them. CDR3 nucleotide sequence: TGTGCCAGTACCATAGTGGCAACTAATGAAAAACTGTTTTTT. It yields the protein CASTIVATNEKLFF.

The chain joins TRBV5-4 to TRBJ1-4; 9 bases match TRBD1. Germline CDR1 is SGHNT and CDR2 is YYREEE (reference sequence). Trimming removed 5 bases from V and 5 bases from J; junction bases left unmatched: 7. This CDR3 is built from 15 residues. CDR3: CASRPGTGSNEKLFF. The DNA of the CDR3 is TGTGCCAGCAGGCCCGGGACAGGGAGCAATGAAAAACTGTTTTTT.

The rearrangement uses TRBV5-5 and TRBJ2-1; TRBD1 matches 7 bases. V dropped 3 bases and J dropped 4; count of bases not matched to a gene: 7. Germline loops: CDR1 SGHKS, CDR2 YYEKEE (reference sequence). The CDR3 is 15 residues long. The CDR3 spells CASSSQQGSYNEQFF. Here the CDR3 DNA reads TGTGCCAGCAGCTCTCAACAGGGGTCTTACAATGAGCAGTTCTTC.

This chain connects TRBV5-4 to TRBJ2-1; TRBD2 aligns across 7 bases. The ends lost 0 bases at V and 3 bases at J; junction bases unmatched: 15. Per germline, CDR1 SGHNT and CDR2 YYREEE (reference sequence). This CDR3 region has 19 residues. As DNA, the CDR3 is TGTGCCAGCAGCTTGGCGAGGTTTTGGCTAGCGGACTACTACAATGAGCAGTTCTTC. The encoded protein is CASSLARFWLADYYNEQFF.

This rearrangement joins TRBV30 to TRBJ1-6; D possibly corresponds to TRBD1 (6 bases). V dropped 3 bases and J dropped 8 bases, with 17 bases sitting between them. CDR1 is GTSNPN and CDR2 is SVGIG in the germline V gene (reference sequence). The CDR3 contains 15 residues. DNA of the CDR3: TGTGCCTGGAGGGCAGGGGTGCGAAGTGATTCACCCCTCCACTTT. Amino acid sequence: CAWRAGVRSDSPLHF.

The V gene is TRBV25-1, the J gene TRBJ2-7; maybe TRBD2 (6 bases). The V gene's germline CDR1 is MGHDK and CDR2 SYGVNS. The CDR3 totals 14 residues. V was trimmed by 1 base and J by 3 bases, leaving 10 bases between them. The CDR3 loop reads CASSEFRGNYEQYF. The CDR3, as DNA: TGTGCCAGCAGTGAATTCCGGGGGAACTACGAGCAGTACTTC.

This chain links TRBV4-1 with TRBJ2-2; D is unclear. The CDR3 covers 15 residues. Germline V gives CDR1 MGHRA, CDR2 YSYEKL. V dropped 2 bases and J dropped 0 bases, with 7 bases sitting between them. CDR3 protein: CASSQLQTNTGELFF. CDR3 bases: TGCGCCAGCAGCCAACTACAGACGAACACCGGGGAGCTGTTTTTT.

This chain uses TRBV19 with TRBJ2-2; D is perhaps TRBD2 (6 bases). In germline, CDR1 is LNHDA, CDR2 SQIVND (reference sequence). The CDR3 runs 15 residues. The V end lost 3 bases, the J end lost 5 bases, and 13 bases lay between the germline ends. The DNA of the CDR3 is TGTGCCAGTAGTATCGGAGGGGCACGGACCGGGGAGCTGTTTTTT. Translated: CASSIGGARTGELFF.

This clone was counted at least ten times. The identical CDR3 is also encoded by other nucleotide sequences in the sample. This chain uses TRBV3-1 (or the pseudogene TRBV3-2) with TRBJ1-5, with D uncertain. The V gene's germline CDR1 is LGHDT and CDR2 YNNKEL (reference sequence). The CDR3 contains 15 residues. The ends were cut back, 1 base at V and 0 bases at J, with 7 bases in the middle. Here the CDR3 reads CASSQGQDSNQPQHF. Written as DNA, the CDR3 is TGTGCCAGCAGCCAAGGTCAGGATAGCAATCAGCCCCAGCATTTT.